Below are 26 T cell receptor beta chains sequenced from a single sample in a study of Ad26.COV2.S vaccination and SARS-CoV-2 variants. Treatment denoted: approximately 18 received Ad26.COV2.S at low or high dose, single or two shots; about 5 received placebo; per-sample allocation not given. Samples were taken on day 63 after the first vaccine or placebo injection. The protocol was immunoSEQ multiplex PCR, while the TCRdb copy is restricted to in-frame clones and leaves out a portion. Of over 350,000 clones listed, roughly nine tenths are singletons. The sample consisted of peripheral blood, taken in a trial of Ad26.COV2.S vaccine versus placebo. These receptors were taken from a person aged 18-65 years who received the Ad26.COV2.S COVID-19 vaccine or a placebo.

This chain links TRBV27 with TRBJ2-6; D is undetermined. The germline V gene encodes CDR1 MNHEY and CDR2 SMNVEV (reference sequence). Trimming stripped 1 base from V and 4 bases from J, with 8 bases between. The CDR3 covers 15 residues. In DNA, the CDR3 is TGTGCCAGCAGTTTATGGCCCGGAGGGGCCAACGTCCTGACTTTC. Amino acids: CASSLWPGGANVLTF. The variable domain in full, completed from reference TRBV27 and TRBJ2-6, reads EAQVTQNPRYLITVTGKKLTVTCSQNMNHEYMSWYRQDPGLGLRQIYYSMNVEVTDKGDVPEGYKVSRKEKRNFPLILESPSPNQTSLYFCASSLWPGGANVLTFGAGSRLTVL.

This clone was detected a few times. The gene calls are TRBV5-1 and TRBJ2-7; 10 nucleotides match TRBD1. This CDR3 is 14 amino acids long. Germline V gives CDR1 SGHRS, CDR2 YFSETQ. J gave up 5 bases and V 2 bases, and 4 bases lay outside the gene matches. The CDR3 spells CASSLGDRGDEQYF. In DNA, the CDR3 is TGCGCCAGCAGCTTAGGGGACAGGGGAGACGAGCAGTACTTC.

The chain combines TRBV6-5 with TRBJ1-1; TRBD1 aligns across 10 bases. The ends lost 0 bases at V and 1 base at J; junction bases unmatched: 2. Germline CDR1 reads MNHEY; CDR2 reads SVGAGI. The CDR3 covers 16 residues. This CDR3 reads CASSYSRDRGNTEAFF. The CDR3, as DNA: TGTGCCAGCAGTTACTCCCGGGACAGGGGGAACACTGAAGCTTTCTTT.

The chain links TRBV4-1 to TRBJ1-2; D is undetermined. The germline V gene encodes CDR1 MGHRA and CDR2 YSYEKL. This CDR3 is built from 13 residues. V lost 4 bases and J lost 3, with 9 bases in between. The CDR3 loop reads CASSPTEYYGYTF. CDR3 DNA sequence: TGCGCCAGCAGCCCAACAGAATACTATGGCTACACCTTC.

On this clone itself: At the DNA level, this CDR3 is encoded by other sequences in the same sample as well. The V call is TRBV18, the J call TRBJ1-2; D unclear. The germline V gene encodes CDR1 KGHSH and CDR2 LQKENI. The V and J ends lost 3 bases and 2 bases respectively, with 10 bases between them. This CDR3 is built from 14 residues. The CDR3 spells CASSPTSANYGYTF. CDR3 bases: TGTGCCAGCTCACCGACATCGGCCAACTATGGCTACACCTTC.

V is TRBV9 and J is TRBJ1-1, with D possibly being TRBD1 (5 bases). The CDR3 consists of 14 residues. V gave up 3 bases and J gave up 4 bases, with 13 bases separating them. Germline assignment: CDR1 SGDLS and CDR2 YYNGEE. The CDR3 reads CASSARGGGTEAFF. For the CDR3, the DNA is TGTGCCAGCAGCGCGCGTGGGGGTGGCACTGAAGCTTTCTTT.

The rearrangement uses TRBV27 and TRBJ2-7; no clear D. This CDR3 has 14 residues. CDR1 MNHEY and CDR2 SMNVEV come from the germline V gene (reference sequence). Trimming cost V 3 bases and J 6 bases, with 15 bases left between them. The CDR3 sequence: CASSFGLGFGEQYF. The CDR3 nucleotides read TGTGCCAGCAGTTTCGGGCTAGGGTTCGGCGAGCAGTACTTC.

The chain recombines TRBV4-1 with TRBJ2-5, with D maybe TRBD2 (6 bases). There are 18 residues in the CDR3. The germline CDR1 and CDR2 sequences are MGHRA and YSYEKL. Trimming cost V 0 bases and J 4 bases, with 21 bases left between them. The DNA of the CDR3 is TGCGCCAGCAGCCAAGATCATGGAGGGACCCGAACTGGAGAGACCCAGTACTTC. Translating gives CASSQDHGGTRTGETQYF.

V and J are TRBV4-1 and TRBJ2-3; D possibly corresponds to TRBD2 (7 bases). CDR3 length: 14 amino acids. Germline CDR1 and CDR2: MGHRA and YSYEKL. Trimming pared 4 bases from V and 5 bases from J, leaving 13 bases between. CDR3: CASSRGGAGDTQYF. The DNA for the CDR3 is TGCGCCAGCAGCCGTGGGGGGGCCGGAGATACGCAGTATTTT.

This chain uses TRBV3-1 (or the pseudogene TRBV3-2) with TRBJ1-3, with 10 bases lining up with TRBD1. Unmatched junction bases numbered 12, after V lost 0 bases and J lost 4 bases. The CDR3 contains 19 residues. Germline V gives CDR1 LGHDT, CDR2 YNNKEL (reference sequence). DNA of the CDR3: TGTGCCAGCAGCCAAGATTTCCCCACAGCGACAGGGGGCGGAAACACCATATATTTT. This encodes CASSQDFPTATGGGNTIYF.

This rearrangement joins TRBV5-1 to TRBJ2-6; D uncertain. Trimming removed 4 bases at V and 2 bases at J, with 7 bases between. The length of the CDR3 is 14 residues. Germline CDR1 SGHRS, CDR2 YFSETQ. This CDR3 reads CASSENAGANVLTF. Written as DNA, the CDR3 is TGCGCCAGCAGCGAAAATGCTGGGGCCAACGTCCTGACTTTC.

The chain has TRBV6-5 and TRBJ2-2, with 10 bases lining up with TRBD2. The CDR3 runs to 16 residues. In germline, CDR1 is MNHEY, CDR2 SVGAGI. The junction had 4 bases not matched to a gene; V was cut back by 2 bases and J by 4 bases. CDR3 protein: CASSYQLAGPTGELFF. CDR3 nucleotide sequence: TGTGCCAGCAGTTACCAACTAGCGGGGCCCACCGGGGAGCTGTTTTTT.

The chain carries TRBV27 and TRBJ2-1; 7 nucleotides align to TRBD2. V shed 5 bases and J 4 bases; nucleotides not matched to a gene: 8. The CDR3 loop spans 15 amino acids. Germline-derived CDR1 and CDR2 are MNHEY and SMNVEV (reference sequence). CDR3 bases: TGTGCCAGCAGTCCCGAGGCTAGCGGATACAATGAGCAGTTCTTC. Amino acid sequence: CASSPEASGYNEQFF.

V usage is TRBV6-5 and J usage is TRBJ1-6; D is unresolved. With 5 bases removed from V and 8 bases from J, the gap between germline ends came to 13 bases. There are 14 residues in the CDR3. Germline lookup yields CDR1 MNHEY and CDR2 SVGAGI. The CDR3 is CASSRLKLDSPLHF. The CDR3 nucleotides read TGTGCCAGCAGTCGACTCAAACTGGATTCACCCCTCCACTTT.

In nucleotides, the CDR3 is TGTGCCAGCAGCCAAGATTGGGCAGAGGGACAGGGGATCCGCGATGAGCAGTTCTTC. It codes for CASSQDWAEGQGIRDEQFF. V and J are TRBV14 and TRBJ2-1; TRBD1 matches at 10 bases. This CDR3 spans 19 amino acids. Germline CDR1 is SGHDN and CDR2 is FVKESK. The J segment lost 8 bases and the V segment lost 0 bases, leaving 16 bases of the junction unmatched. Full variable domain (remainder filled in from reference TRBV14 and TRBJ2-1): EAGVTQFPSHSVIEKGQTVTLRCDPISGHDNLYWYRRVMGKEIKFLLHFVKESKQDESGMPNNRFLAERTGGTYSTLKVQPAELEDSGVYFCASSQDWAEGQGIRDEQFFGPGTRLTVL.

The rearrangement links TRBV5-5 to TRBJ1-3; D gene ambiguous. Germline-derived CDR1 and CDR2 are SGHKS and YYEKEE (reference sequence). The CDR3 has 12 amino acids. Trimming pared 4 bases from V and 2 bases from J, leaving 4 bases between. CDR3 nucleotide sequence: TGTGCCAGCAGCCCGGCTGGAAACACCATATATTTT. Translating gives CASSPAGNTIYF. Together with reference TRBV5-5 and TRBJ1-3, the CDR3 gives the full variable domain: DAGVTQSPTHLIKTRGQQVTLRCSPISGHKSVSWYQQVLGQGPQFIFQYYEKEERGRGNFPDRFSARQFPNYSSELNVNALLLGDSALYLCASSPAGNTIYFGEGSWLTVV.

The chain joins TRBV5-6 to TRBJ1-4; D is undetermined. The CDR3 covers 16 residues. CDR1 is SGHDT and CDR2 is YYEEEE in the germline V gene. The germline V and J ends were trimmed by 4 bases and 7 bases, with 20 bases remaining between them. The CDR3 is CASSPLGSGLTEKLFF. The CDR3 bases are TGTGCCAGCAGCCCTCTAGGCAGCGGGTTGACTGAAAAACTGTTTTTT.

The rearrangement uses TRBV6-1 and TRBJ2-7, with D possibly TRBD1 on 5 matching bases. This CDR3 region has 14 residues. Trimming pared 3 bases from V and 0 bases from J, leaving 9 bases between. CDR1 MNHNS and CDR2 SASEGT come from the germline V gene. As DNA, the CDR3 is TGTGCCAGCAGTGATCTGGACAACTCCTACGAGCAGTACTTC. Translation: CASSDLDNSYEQYF.

This chain connects TRBV9 to TRBJ2-2, with D unclear. Germline V lookup: CDR1 SGDLS, CDR2 YYNGEE. This CDR3 has 13 amino acids. Trimming removed 2 bases at V and 1 base at J, with 3 bases between. The CDR3 DNA sequence: TGTGCCAGCAGCGTTCAGAACACCGGGGAGCTGTTTTTT. Amino acids: CASSVQNTGELFF. Variable domain in full (rest from reference TRBV9 and TRBJ2-2): DSGVTQTPKHLITATGQRVTLRCSPRSGDLSVYWYQQSLDQGLQFLIQYYNGEERAKGNILERFSAQQFPDLHSELNLSSLELGDSALYFCASSVQNTGELFFGEGSRLTVL.

The chain is built from TRBV5-4 and TRBJ2-3; D perhaps matches TRBD2 (7 bases). Germline-derived CDR1 and CDR2 are SGHNT and YYREEE (reference sequence). This CDR3 comprises 19 residues. V was shortened by 4 bases and J by 2 bases, with 26 bases between the two germline ends. For the CDR3, the DNA is TGTGCCAGCAGCCCGTGGCGGGTGAGGGGGAGGGACCCCACAGATACGCAGTATTTT. This translates into CASSPWRVRGRDPTDTQYF.

The V call is TRBV6-8, the J call TRBJ1-6; the D gene is possibly TRBD1 (6 bases). Trimming took 7 bases from V and 7 from J, leaving 17 bases between them. There are 15 residues in the CDR3. Germline V CDR1 and CDR2: MNHGY, SAAAGT. This chain's CDR3 is CASTPPGHPNSPLHF. The CDR3 DNA reads TGTGCCAGCACTCCTCCGGGACACCCAAATTCACCCCTCCACTTT.

DNA of the CDR3: TGTGCCAGCAACCCTGCGGGGGGGCCGCGAGAGACCCAGTACTTC. Amino acid sequence: CASNPAGGPRETQYF. The gene calls are TRBV5-6 and TRBJ2-5; TRBD2 matches 9 bases. CDR1 and CDR2 (germline): SGHDT, YYEEEE. V shed 6 bases, J shed 4 bases, and the junction held 10 bases outside the gene matches. The CDR3 has 15 amino acids.

This clone was seen only a few times. This chain uses TRBV12-5 with TRBJ1-5; possibly TRBD1 for D (5 bases). The CDR3 length is 17 residues. Germline assignment: CDR1 LGHNT and CDR2 FRNRAP. Trimming removed 1 base from V and 0 bases from J, with 13 bases in between. The CDR3 loop is CASGLARGGSSNQPQHF. The CDR3 DNA is TGTGCTAGTGGTTTGGCCCGGGGGGGAAGTAGCAATCAGCCCCAGCATTTT.

V gene TRBV7-9 combines with J gene TRBJ2-3; TRBD1 matches 9 bases. Germline assignment: CDR1 SEHNR and CDR2 FQNEAQ (reference sequence). With V trimmed by 4 bases and J by 10 bases, 9 bases remained unmatched. The CDR3 length is 14 residues. As DNA, the CDR3 is TGTGCCAGCAGCTCCGGGACAGGGAATCCAGCGCAGTATTTT. Translated, it gives CASSSGTGNPAQYF.

This chain connects TRBV7-9 to TRBJ1-1, with a possible D match to TRBD1 (5 bases). The V end lost 4 bases, the J end lost 0 bases, and 9 bases lay between the germline ends. The CDR3 is 14 amino acids. Per the germline V gene, CDR1 is SEHNR and CDR2 is FQNEAQ (reference sequence). CDR3 bases: TGTGCCAGCAGCTCCGACAGTCTGAACACTGAAGCTTTCTTT. This sequence encodes CASSSDSLNTEAFF.

This chain joins TRBV2 and TRBJ2-7; 9 positions match TRBD2. The CDR3 is 16 residues long. V lost 0 bases to trimming and J lost 7 bases; unmatched junction nucleotides: 10. CDR1 is SNHLY and CDR2 is FYNNEI in the germline V gene. The CDR3 coding sequence is TGTGCCAGCAGTGAAGCGGGCCTAGCGGGGCGGGGTGAGCAGTACTTC. Encoded protein: CASSEAGLAGRGEQYF.